The 27 T cell receptor beta chains presented below share a single source sample, sequenced in a study of blood T cell repertoires in COVID-19. Here immunoSEQ multiplex PCR was the method, and the copy in TCRdb shows in-frame clones only, minus some. The sample comprises about 25,000 clones, around 90% of which are singletons, and 4.9% rests with the top ten. The specimen was peripheral blood. These receptor sequences come from a man between 65 and 85 years old with active COVID-19.

The V gene is TRBV27, the J gene TRBJ2-1, with 7 nucleotides matching TRBD2. V lost 5 bases to trimming and J lost 2 bases; unmatched junction nucleotides: 3. CDR3 length: 14 residues. The germline V gene encodes CDR1 MNHEY and CDR2 SMNVEV (reference sequence). CDR3 coding DNA: TGTGCCAGCAGTACCCGGGGGGCCTACAATGAGCAGTTCTTC. Amino acids: CASSTRGAYNEQFF.

The genes are TRBV4-1 and TRBJ2-3; D not resolved. Germline V gene lookup returns CDR1 MGHRA and CDR2 YSYEKL. Trimming shortened V by 1 base and J by 5 bases, and 13 bases separated the two germline ends. The CDR3 sequence is 15 residues long. CDR3 coding DNA: TGCGCCAGCAGCCAAGGCACGGTAGATAGAGATACGCAGTATTTT. Translation: CASSQGTVDRDTQYF.

The rearrangement joins TRBV18 to TRBJ1-2; the match to TRBD1 covers 9 bases. CDR1 and CDR2 (germline): KGHSH, LQKENI. V dropped 7 bases and J dropped 4; count of bases not matched to a gene: 16. The CDR3 contains 17 residues. The CDR3 here is CASFISGTGPVSYGYTF. CDR3 bases: TGTGCCAGCTTTATATCCGGGACAGGGCCGGTCAGCTATGGCTACACCTTC. The whole variable domain, remainder taken from reference TRBV18 and TRBJ1-2, is NAGVMQNPRHLVRRRGQEARLRCSPMKGHSHVYWYRQLPEEGLKFMVYLQKENIIDESGMPKERFSAEFPKEGPSILRIQQVVRGDSAAYFCASFISGTGPVSYGYTFGSGTRLTVV.

The CDR3 DNA reads as TGTGCCAGCAGCTTAAAGGCCGGGGGGAGCTCACCCCTCCACTTT. Translating gives CASSLKAGGSSPLHF. The chain couples TRBV7-3 to TRBJ1-6; maybe TRBD1 (5 bases). The CDR3 has 15 residues. CDR1 is SGHTA, CDR2 FQGTGA, per germline. V gave up 1 base and J gave up 10 bases, with 14 bases separating them.

This clone was observed a single time. This chain links TRBV19 with TRBJ1-1, with TRBD1 identical over 11 bases. The germline gives CDR1 LNHDA, CDR2 SQIVND (reference sequence). V trimming: 3 bases; J trimming: 5 bases; junction bases outside the gene matches: 11. This CDR3 is built from 17 residues. The CDR3 reads CASSISPGQGGRTEAFF. The CDR3 nucleotides read TGTGCCAGTAGTATTTCCCCGGGACAGGGGGGGCGAACTGAAGCTTTCTTT.

The chain carries TRBV9 and TRBJ2-2; TRBD1 is a possible D gene (6 bases). V was cut by 4 bases and J by 3 bases, with 13 bases left in between. The CDR3 has 15 residues. Germline values: CDR1 SGDLS, CDR2 YYNGEE. Here the CDR3 reads CASSTRQVDTGELFF. The CDR3 coding sequence is TGTGCCAGCAGCACCCGACAGGTTGACACCGGGGAGCTGTTTTTT. Supplemented by reference TRBV9 and TRBJ2-2, the full variable domain reads DSGVTQTPKHLITATGQRVTLRCSPRSGDLSVYWYQQSLDQGLQFLIQYYNGEERAKGNILERFSAQQFPDLHSELNLSSLELGDSALYFCASSTRQVDTGELFFGEGSRLTVL.

The V and J genes are TRBV9 and TRBJ2-3; D might be TRBD2 (6 bases). CDR3 size: 15 residues. Germline CDR1 SGDLS, CDR2 YYNGEE. Trimming cost V 5 bases and J 0 bases, with 13 bases left between them. The CDR3 DNA is TGTGCCAGCAGTTTTTGGGGGGTAAGCACAGATACGCAGTATTTT. It yields the protein CASSFWGVSTDTQYF.

J is TRBJ1-5 and V is TRBV7-8, with 8 positions matching TRBD1. This CDR3 is built from 15 residues. Trimming at V came to 4 bases and at J to 4 bases, leaving 6 bases not matched to a gene. CDR1 and CDR2 from the germline V gene are SGHVS and FQNEAQ. The CDR3 protein is CASSSARTGNQPQHF. The CDR3 bases are TGTGCCAGCAGCTCCGCCCGGACAGGGAATCAGCCCCAGCATTTT.

The V call is TRBV5-8, the J call TRBJ2-1; D may be TRBD2 (5 bases). The V and J ends lost 4 bases and 2 bases respectively, with 10 bases between them. The germline gives CDR1 SGHTS, CDR2 YDEGEE. CDR3 size: 14 residues. CDR3 sequence reads: CASSTRLTYNEQFF. In DNA, the CDR3 is TGTGCCAGCAGCACCCGACTAACCTACAATGAGCAGTTCTTC.

V is TRBV7-2 and J is TRBJ1-5; D gene ambiguous. The V gene's germline CDR1 is SGHTA and CDR2 FQGNSA. The CDR3 extends over 15 amino acids. V was trimmed by 1 base and J by 6 bases, leaving 13 bases between them. The DNA of the CDR3 is TGTGCCAGCAGCTTAGGGCACGCTGGTGTTCAGCCCCAGCATTTT. Protein sequence: CASSLGHAGVQPQHF.

V gene TRBV2 combines with J gene TRBJ2-2; D may be TRBD1 (6 bases). This CDR3 has 14 amino acids. Trimming removed 6 bases at V and 7 bases at J, with 15 bases between. CDR1 is SNHLY and CDR2 is FYNNEI in the germline V gene. CDR3 region: CASRGDILGGELFF. CDR3 DNA: TGTGCCAGCAGGGGGGACATTCTTGGCGGGGAGCTGTTTTTT. The complete variable domain, with remaining parts taken from reference TRBV2 and TRBJ2-2, reads EPEVTQTPSHQVTQMGQEVILRCVPISNHLYFYWYRQILGQKVEFLVSFYNNEISEKSEIFDDQFSVERPDGSNFTLKIRSTKLEDSAMYFCASRGDILGGELFFGEGSRLTVL.

The rearrangement uses TRBV6-4 and TRBJ1-6; 8 nucleotides agree with TRBD1. This CDR3 comprises 14 residues. Germline V CDR1 and CDR2: MRHNA, SNTAGT. J lost 7 bases, V lost 3 bases, and 2 bases had no gene match. The CDR3 loop reads CASSEGQENSPLHF. As DNA, the CDR3 is TGTGCCAGCAGTGAGGGACAGGAGAATTCACCCCTCCACTTT.

The gene calls are TRBV11-3 and TRBJ2-2, with a tentative D call TRBD1 (6 bases). Trimming took off 5 bases at V and 1 base at J, with 23 bases between the two ends. Looked up from germline, CDR1 is SGHNT and CDR2 is YENEEA. The CDR3 loop spans 19 amino acids. The CDR3 nucleotides are TGTGCCAGCAGCCCCTCAGCAAGACCGGGACACCAGAACACCGGGGAGCTGTTTTTT. Amino acids: CASSPSARPGHQNTGELFF.

This chain links TRBV5-1 with TRBJ2-7; 11 bases align to TRBD1. Germline-derived CDR1 and CDR2 are SGHRS and YFSETQ. Trimming removed 3 bases from V and 5 bases from J; junction bases left unmatched: 13. The length of the CDR3 is 17 residues. The CDR3 protein is CASSSTPPDRGRDEQYF. As DNA, the CDR3 is TGCGCCAGCAGCTCAACACCGCCGGACAGGGGGCGGGACGAGCAGTACTTC.

V gene TRBV6-2 or TRBV6-3 combines with J gene TRBJ1-2, with D tentatively TRBD1 (5 bases). Deletions cut 6 bases from V and 5 bases from J, with 13 bases between. This CDR3 spans 13 amino acids. CDR1 is MNHEY, CDR2 SVGEGT, per germline. CDR3: CASSQATAYGYTF. The CDR3 bases are TGTGCCAGCAGCCAGGCGACAGCGTATGGCTACACCTTC.

V usage is TRBV28 and J usage is TRBJ1-3; unclear D gene. Germline-derived CDR1 and CDR2 are MDHEN and SYDVKM. The CDR3 is 13 amino acids. The germline V and J ends were trimmed by 3 bases and 1 base, with 4 bases remaining between them. The CDR3 DNA reads as TGTGCCAGCAGTTTGGCATCTGGAAACACCATATATTTT. This encodes CASSLASGNTIYF.

CDR3 coding DNA: TGTGCCAGCAGTTACGTGGTGGCGGGGAACACTGAAGCTTTCTTT. This translates into CASSYVVAGNTEAFF. The chain is built from TRBV6-2 or TRBV6-3 and TRBJ1-1; D gene unclear. CDR3 size: 15 residues. V lost 2 bases to trimming and J lost 1 base, with 11 bases between them. The germline CDR1 and CDR2 sequences are MNHEY and SVGEGT.

J is TRBJ2-7 and V is TRBV2; a weak D match, TRBD1 (6 bases). The CDR3 length is 14 residues. V lost 7 bases and J 0 bases, leaving 13 bases between the germline ends. The V gene's germline CDR1 is SNHLY and CDR2 FYNNEI. The CDR3, as DNA: TGTGCCAGCAATCTGGCAGGGGACTCCTACGAGCAGTACTTC. Residues: CASNLAGDSYEQYF.

The V and J genes are TRBV7-3 and TRBJ2-7, with 8 bases identical to TRBD2. Germline V gene data show CDR1 as SGHTA and CDR2 as FQGTGA. The CDR3 consists of 15 residues. V was pared by 1 base and J by 0 bases, with 2 bases of the junction left unmatched. CDR3 protein: CASSLRRGGSYEQYF. The DNA for the CDR3 is TGTGCCAGCAGCTTAAGACGGGGGGGCTCCTACGAGCAGTACTTC.

The V and J genes are TRBV30 and TRBJ1-1, with D possibly TRBD1 on 5 matching bases. V was shortened by 3 bases and J by 3 bases, with 11 bases between the two germline ends. The germline V gene has CDR1 GTSNPN and CDR2 SVGIG (reference sequence). The CDR3 runs 13 residues. In nucleotides, the CDR3 is TGTGCCTGGAGGGATCAGGGATACACTGAAGCTTTCTTT. Translated, it gives CAWRDQGYTEAFF.

In its sample, this clone was seen once. V gene TRBV3-1 (or the pseudogene TRBV3-2) combines with J gene TRBJ1-4; TRBD1 might be the D (5 bases). The CDR3 sequence is 14 residues long. Looked up from germline, CDR1 is LGHDT and CDR2 is YNNKEL (reference sequence). The V and J ends lost 0 bases and 10 bases respectively, with 12 bases between them. The CDR3 bases are TGTGCCAGCAGCCAAGACCCGCAGGGAGGAAAACTGTTTTTT. It codes for CASSQDPQGGKLFF.

This chain connects TRBV7-9 to TRBJ2-4; weak D call: TRBD2 (5 bases). The CDR3 loop spans 12 amino acids. Germline V gives CDR1 SEHNR, CDR2 FQNEAQ (reference sequence). The V end was cut by 5 bases, the J end by 6 bases, with 8 bases between. The chain's CDR3 is CASSTEGNIQYF. The CDR3 DNA reads as TGTGCCAGCAGCACAGAGGGAAACATTCAGTACTTC.

The chain joins TRBV19 to TRBJ2-1; D gene ambiguous. V was pared by 5 bases and J by 0 bases, with 5 bases between. This CDR3 is built from 13 residues. The germline V gene encodes CDR1 LNHDA and CDR2 SQIVND (reference sequence). The CDR3 reads CASSLSSYNEQFF. The CDR3 DNA sequence: TGTGCCAGTAGTTTGAGCTCCTACAATGAGCAGTTCTTC.

The chain joins TRBV4-1 to TRBJ2-7; a possible D gene is TRBD2 (5 bases). V lost 4 bases, J lost 2 bases, and 15 bases lay in between. Germline CDR1 reads MGHRA; CDR2 reads YSYEKL. The CDR3 length is 15 residues. This chain's CDR3 is CASSPQLDSPYEQYF. The CDR3 nucleotides read TGCGCCAGCAGCCCCCAGCTGGACTCGCCCTACGAGCAGTACTTC.

The rearrangement joins TRBV6-1 to TRBJ1-5; weak D call: TRBD1 (5 bases). Trimming left V 3 bases short and J 4 bases short, with 10 bases between. This CDR3 comprises 14 residues. CDR1 is MNHNS, CDR2 SASEGT, per germline. The DNA for the CDR3 is TGTGCCAGCAGTGAGTCTCAGGGTAATCAGCCCCAGCATTTT. Encoded protein: CASSESQGNQPQHF.

The chain recombines TRBV6-6 with TRBJ2-1; D is possibly TRBD1 (5 bases). CDR3 size: 15 residues. Trimming removed 2 bases from V and 4 bases from J, with 12 bases in between. The V gene's germline CDR1 is MNHNY and CDR2 SVGAGI (reference sequence). The CDR3 loop is CASSYGQGPYNEQFF. The CDR3 nucleotides read TGTGCCAGCAGTTACGGGCAGGGCCCGTACAATGAGCAGTTCTTC.

V and J are TRBV2 and TRBJ2-3; maybe TRBD2 (6 bases). The CDR3 has 15 amino acids. Trimming removed 6 bases from V and 6 bases from J, with 19 bases in between. CDR1 and CDR2 (germline): SNHLY, FYNNEI. The CDR3 sequence is CASRVFGGYGDTQYF. The DNA for the CDR3 is TGTGCCAGCAGGGTTTTCGGGGGTTACGGGGATACGCAGTATTTT.